This passage covers 22 T cell receptor beta chains from one sample sequenced in a study of early T cells in non-severe SARS-CoV-2 infection (dated by TCRdb to the early 2020s). Libraries came from 5' RACE. The data were produced on a NextSeq 500. The raw public data were reprocessed by TCRdb itself: fastp quality trimming at Q25, MiXCR clonotype calling, in-frame beta chains only. A single entry per CDR3 protein holds the most common genes and DNA from its merged rows. This sample lists 35,000 to 45,000 distinct CDR3 sequences; approximately 6.3% were detected once. Roughly 8.2% of the sample goes to the ten largest clones. The sample consisted of whole blood, taken at baseline. Every receptor here comes from an adult who was a healthcare worker with PCR-confirmed SARS-CoV-2 infection or an uninfected control (not recorded which).

The chain recombines TRBV7-9 with TRBJ2-1; D might be TRBD1 (6 bases). Looked up from germline, CDR1 is SEHNR and CDR2 is FQNEAQ (reference sequence). V lost 1 base and J 9 bases, leaving 13 bases between the germline ends. The CDR3 loop spans 14 amino acids. As DNA, the CDR3 is TGTGCCAGCAGCTTAGAGACAGGTAGCACTGAGCAGTTCTTC. Translated: CASSLETGSTEQFF.

This clonotype was counted only a few times. This rearrangement joins TRBV3-1 to TRBJ2-2; 13 bases are shared with TRBD2. There are 18 residues in the CDR3. V gave up 7 bases and J gave up 4 bases; unmatched junction bases: 12. Germline loops: CDR1 LGHDT, CDR2 YNNKEL (reference sequence). This chain's CDR3 is CASTDNPGTSGTTGELFF. Here the CDR3 DNA reads TGTGCCAGCACCGACAACCCGGGGACTAGCGGGACCACCGGGGAGCTGTTTTTT.

This clonotype has a handful of counts. CDR3: CSARPGQRQETQYF. The CDR3 nucleotides read TGCAGTGCTAGACCGGGACAGAGACAAGAGACCCAGTACTTC. The J gene is TRBJ2-5, the V gene TRBV20-1; 7 bases match TRBD1. This CDR3 region has 14 residues. Germline loops: CDR1 DFQATT, CDR2 SNEGSKA (reference sequence). After removal of 2 bases from V and 2 bases from J, the junction contained 5 bases not matched to a gene.

This clonotype was seen repeatedly, ten times or more. The chain links TRBV5-1 to TRBJ2-2; D tentatively reads TRBD1 or TRBD2 (5 bases each). Germline V gene lookup returns CDR1 SGHRS and CDR2 YFSETQ. V dropped 1 base and J dropped 3 bases, with 13 bases sitting between them. The CDR3 contains 16 residues. CDR3 residues: CASSLYEGRDTGELFF. In DNA, the CDR3 is TGCGCCAGCAGCTTGTACGAGGGGCGAGACACCGGGGAGCTGTTTTTT.

This clonotype appeared many times. This sequence joins TRBV7-3 and TRBJ1-1, with 7 nucleotides matching TRBD1. This CDR3 has 16 residues. Losses at the gene ends were 2 bases for V and 5 bases for J; bases not matched to a gene: 11. Germline loops: CDR1 SGHTA, CDR2 FQGTGA. CDR3 DNA sequence: TGTGCCAGCAGCTTAGATTCAAGGGGGCAGAAAACTGAAGCTTTCTTT. Translation: CASSLDSRGQKTEAFF.

Ten or more counts support this clonotype. V and J are TRBV10-3 and TRBJ2-5; TRBD2 agrees at 7 bases. The junction had 4 bases not matched to a gene; V was cut back by 4 bases and J by 5 bases. The CDR3 runs 13 residues. Germline CDR1 is ENHRY and CDR2 is SYGVKD. This CDR3 is CAISGGGWETQYF. CDR3 sequence (DNA): TGTGCCATCAGTGGCGGGGGTTGGGAGACCCAGTACTTC.

The V and J genes are TRBV3-1 and TRBJ2-2, with 8 positions matching TRBD1. J gave up 4 bases and V 4 bases, and 5 bases lay outside the gene matches. Germline V lookup: CDR1 LGHDT, CDR2 YNNKEL (reference sequence). This CDR3 has 15 amino acids. The CDR3 DNA follows: TGTGCCAGCAGCCGAGCGGACAGGGTCACCGGGGAGCTGTTTTTT. It is translated as CASSRADRVTGELFF.

The sample holds many counts of this clonotype. The V and J genes are TRBV12-3 or TRBV12-4 and TRBJ1-5; 9 positions agree with TRBD1. This CDR3 is 15 amino acids long. V lost 6 bases and J lost 1; bases outside the gene matches: 4. The CDR3 here is CASRRTGASNQPQHF. In nucleotides, the CDR3 is TGTGCCAGCAGGAGGACAGGGGCCAGCAATCAGCCCCAGCATTTT.

In its sample, this clonotype was seen many times. Written as DNA, the CDR3 is TGTGCCAGTAGTCAGAGTCAGGAGTGGTATGAGCAGTTCTTC. It specifies CASSQSQEWYEQFF. This rearrangement joins TRBV19 to TRBJ2-1; D not resolved. Germline V CDR1 and CDR2: LNHDA, SQIVND (reference sequence). V lost 5 bases, J lost 8 bases, and 16 bases lay in between. The CDR3 runs to 14 residues.

This clonotype occurred a few times. This chain connects TRBV11-2 to TRBJ2-2; TRBD2 agrees at 7 bases. Germline-derived CDR1 and CDR2 are SGHAT and FQNNGV. The CDR3 covers 16 residues. The trim removed 5 bases at V and 0 bases at J, leaving 6 bases unmatched. The CDR3 region has the DNA TGTGCCAGCAGCCATCTCCGGGAGGCGAACACCGGGGAGCTGTTTTTT. It codes for CASSHLREANTGELFF.

V and J are TRBV27 and TRBJ2-3; TRBD2 matches 8 bases. From germline, CDR1 is MNHEY and CDR2 SMNVEV (reference sequence). This CDR3 is built from 15 residues. With 4 bases clipped from V and 3 bases from J, the junction kept 6 bases outside the gene matches. CDR3 amino acids: CASSSSGGVTDTQYF. The CDR3 nucleotides read TGTGCCAGCAGTTCGTCGGGGGGGGTGACAGATACGCAGTATTTT.

This clonotype was seen ten or more times. The V call is TRBV11-2, the J call TRBJ2-3; no definite D call. The CDR3 is 15 amino acids. Per the germline V gene, CDR1 is SGHAT and CDR2 is FQNNGV. Trimming cost V 2 bases and J 0 bases, with 9 bases left between them. CDR3 bases: TGTGCCAGCAGCTTATTGTCAGGTAGCACAGATACGCAGTATTTT. This encodes CASSLLSGSTDTQYF.

This clonotype appeared many times. The V gene is TRBV4-3, the J gene TRBJ1-2; 8 bases map to TRBD1. The V segment lost 0 bases and the J segment 7 bases; nucleotides outside the gene matches: 4. CDR3 length: 14 amino acids. Per germline, CDR1 LGHNA and CDR2 YSLEER. The CDR3 DNA is TGCGCCAGCAGCCAAGAGGGCCAGGGGGCTGGCTACACCTTC. Translation: CASSQEGQGAGYTF.

This clonotype was seen ten or more times. The CDR3 DNA reads TGTGCCAGCAGCCCTAATCCGACAGGGGGGGGTTATGGCTACACCTTC. Residues: CASSPNPTGGGYGYTF. The gene calls are TRBV11-2 and TRBJ1-2; 9 positions agree with TRBD1. With 5 bases clipped from V and 5 bases from J, the junction kept 12 bases outside the gene matches. The CDR3 covers 16 residues. Germline CDR1 is SGHAT and CDR2 is FQNNGV.

The rearrangement links TRBV5-5 to TRBJ2-4, with TRBD2 matching 7 bases. Germline V gene data show CDR1 as SGHKS and CDR2 as YYEKEE (reference sequence). Trimming removed 8 bases from V and 0 bases from J; junction bases left unmatched: 2. This CDR3 contains 13 residues. CDR3 loop: CASCGGAKNIQYF. The CDR3 DNA reads TGTGCCAGTTGCGGGGGAGCCAAAAACATTCAGTACTTC.

Ten or more counts support this clonotype. The chain employs TRBV4-1 and TRBJ2-1; perhaps TRBD2 as D (5 bases). Trimming cost V 4 bases and J 9 bases, with 19 bases left between them. This CDR3 contains 15 residues. CDR1 and CDR2 (germline): MGHRA, YSYEKL. CDR3 nucleotides: TGCGCCAGCAGCCCTAGGTCAACGGGGATCGCTGAGCAGTTCTTC. The encoded protein is CASSPRSTGIAEQFF.

This clonotype was counted many times. The chain links TRBV7-8 to TRBJ1-1; D gene unclear. Germline assignment: CDR1 SGHVS and CDR2 FQNEAQ. Trimming pared 0 bases from V and 3 bases from J, leaving 5 bases between. This CDR3 region has 13 residues. The chain's CDR3 is CASSLAGHTEAFF. The CDR3 bases are TGTGCCAGCAGCTTAGCAGGGCACACTGAAGCTTTCTTT.

V usage is TRBV5-1 and J usage is TRBJ2-5; possibly TRBD2 for D (5 bases). The CDR3 covers 18 residues. V lost 4 bases and J lost 4, with 26 bases in between. The germline gives CDR1 SGHRS, CDR2 YFSETQ. The CDR3 nucleotides read TGCGCCAGCAGCCCCGGGTGGTCGCCTTTCGGGGAAGGAGAGACCCAGTACTTC. Translated: CASSPGWSPFGEGETQYF.

The table lists this clonotype with many counts. This chain joins TRBV7-2 and TRBJ1-5, with a possible D match to TRBD1 (5 bases). Trimming took 1 base from V and 4 from J, leaving 11 bases between them. The CDR3 contains 15 residues. The germline CDR1 and CDR2 sequences are SGHTA and FQGNSA. The DNA of the CDR3 is TGTGCCAGCAGCTTAGATACAGGAACAAATCAGCCCCAGCATTTT. Amino acids: CASSLDTGTNQPQHF.

The table lists this clonotype with many counts. V and J are TRBV13 and TRBJ2-3, with a possible D match to TRBD2 (7 bases). This CDR3 region has 16 residues. The ends were cut back, 5 bases at V and 4 bases at J, with 19 bases in the middle. From germline, CDR1 is PRHDT and CDR2 FYEKMQ (reference sequence). This chain's CDR3 is CASSPLGRGYADTQYF. The CDR3 DNA reads as TGTGCCAGCAGCCCTCTTGGGAGGGGGTATGCAGATACGCAGTATTTT.

This clonotype was seen repeatedly, ten times or more. V usage is TRBV20-1 and J usage is TRBJ2-3; 9 nucleotides line up with TRBD2. CDR3 length: 16 amino acids. Germline loops: CDR1 DFQATT, CDR2 SNEGSKA (reference sequence). Germline trimming cut 2 bases from V and 3 bases from J; bases unmatched to any gene: 9. CDR3: CSARRLSSGETDTQYF. The CDR3 region has the DNA TGCAGTGCTAGACGTTTGTCTAGCGGGGAGACAGATACGCAGTATTTT.

The CDR3 DNA sequence: TGCAGTGCGTTCCAACTAGCGGGGGTCAACGAGCAGTACTTC. Its protein product is CSAFQLAGVNEQYF. J is TRBJ2-7 and V is TRBV20-1, with 11 bases aligning to TRBD2. Germline loops: CDR1 DFQATT, CDR2 SNEGSKA (reference sequence). V lost 6 bases to trimming and J lost 5 bases; unmatched junction nucleotides: 9. The CDR3 spans 14 residues.